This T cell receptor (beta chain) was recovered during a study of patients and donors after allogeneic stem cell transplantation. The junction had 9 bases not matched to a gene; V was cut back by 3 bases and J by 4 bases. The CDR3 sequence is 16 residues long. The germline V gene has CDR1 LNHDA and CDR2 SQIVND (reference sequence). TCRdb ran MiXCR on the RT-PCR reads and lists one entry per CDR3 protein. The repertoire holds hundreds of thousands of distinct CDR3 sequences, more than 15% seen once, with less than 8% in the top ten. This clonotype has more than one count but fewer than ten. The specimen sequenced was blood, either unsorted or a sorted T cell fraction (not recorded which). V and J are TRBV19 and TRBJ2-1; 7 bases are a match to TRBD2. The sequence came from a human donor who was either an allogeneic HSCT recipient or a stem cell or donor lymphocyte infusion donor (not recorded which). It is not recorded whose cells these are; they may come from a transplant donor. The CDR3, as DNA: TGTGCCAGTAGTATTATTTCGGGACTAACTTACAATGAGCAGTTCTTC. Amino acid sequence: CASSIISGLTYNEQFF.